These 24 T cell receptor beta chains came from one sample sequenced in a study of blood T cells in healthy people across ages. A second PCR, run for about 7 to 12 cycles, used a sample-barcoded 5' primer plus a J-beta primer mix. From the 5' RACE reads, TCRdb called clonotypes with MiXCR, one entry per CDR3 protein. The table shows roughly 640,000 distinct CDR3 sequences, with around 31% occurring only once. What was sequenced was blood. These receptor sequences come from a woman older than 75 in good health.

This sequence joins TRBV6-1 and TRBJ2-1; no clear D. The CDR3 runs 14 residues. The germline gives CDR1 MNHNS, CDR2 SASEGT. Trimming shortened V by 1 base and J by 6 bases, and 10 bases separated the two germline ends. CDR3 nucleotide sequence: TGTGCCAGCAGTGAAGGTTTGCCCGGCAATGAGCAGTTCTTC. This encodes CASSEGLPGNEQFF.

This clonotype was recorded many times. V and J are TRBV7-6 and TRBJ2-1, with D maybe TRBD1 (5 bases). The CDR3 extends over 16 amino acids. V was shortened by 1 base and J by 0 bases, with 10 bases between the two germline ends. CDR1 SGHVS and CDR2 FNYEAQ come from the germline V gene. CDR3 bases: TGTGCCAGCAGCTTAGAGGGGCCCCTCTCCTACAATGAGCAGTTCTTC. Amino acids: CASSLEGPLSYNEQFF.

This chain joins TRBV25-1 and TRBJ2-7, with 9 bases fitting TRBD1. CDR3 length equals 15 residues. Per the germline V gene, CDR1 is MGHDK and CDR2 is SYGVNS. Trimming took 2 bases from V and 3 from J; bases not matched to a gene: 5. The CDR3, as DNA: TGTGCCAGCAGTGAAACTGGACAGGGGCTCTACGAGCAGTACTTC. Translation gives CASSETGQGLYEQYF.

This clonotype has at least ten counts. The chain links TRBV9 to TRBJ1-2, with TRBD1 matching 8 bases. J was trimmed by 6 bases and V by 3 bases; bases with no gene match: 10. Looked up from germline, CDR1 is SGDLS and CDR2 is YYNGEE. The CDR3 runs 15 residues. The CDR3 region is CASSAPDRGGDGYTF. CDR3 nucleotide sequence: TGTGCCAGCAGCGCTCCAGACAGGGGCGGAGATGGCTACACCTTC. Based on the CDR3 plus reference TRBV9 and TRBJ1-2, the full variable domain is DSGVTQTPKHLITATGQRVTLRCSPRSGDLSVYWYQQSLDQGLQFLIQYYNGEERAKGNILERFSAQQFPDLHSELNLSSLELGDSALYFCASSAPDRGGDGYTFGSGTRLTVV.

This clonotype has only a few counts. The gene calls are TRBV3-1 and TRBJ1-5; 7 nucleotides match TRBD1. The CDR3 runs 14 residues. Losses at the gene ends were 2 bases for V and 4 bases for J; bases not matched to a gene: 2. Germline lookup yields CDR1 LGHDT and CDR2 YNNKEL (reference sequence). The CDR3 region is CASSQHRGNQPQHF. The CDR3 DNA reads TGTGCCAGCAGCCAACACAGGGGTAATCAGCCCCAGCATTTT. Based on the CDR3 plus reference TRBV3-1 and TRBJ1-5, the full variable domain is DTAVSQTPKYLVTQMGNDKSIKCEQNLGHDTMYWYKQDSKKFLKIMFSYNNKELIINETVPNRFSPKSPDKAHLNLHINSLELGDSAVYFCASSQHRGNQPQHFGDGTRLSIL.

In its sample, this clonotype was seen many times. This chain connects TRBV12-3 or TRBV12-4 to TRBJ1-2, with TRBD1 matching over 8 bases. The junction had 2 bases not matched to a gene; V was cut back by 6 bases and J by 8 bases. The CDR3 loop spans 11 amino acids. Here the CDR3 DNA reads TGTGCCAGCAGAGACAGGGGAGGCTACACCTTC. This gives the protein CASRDRGGYTF.

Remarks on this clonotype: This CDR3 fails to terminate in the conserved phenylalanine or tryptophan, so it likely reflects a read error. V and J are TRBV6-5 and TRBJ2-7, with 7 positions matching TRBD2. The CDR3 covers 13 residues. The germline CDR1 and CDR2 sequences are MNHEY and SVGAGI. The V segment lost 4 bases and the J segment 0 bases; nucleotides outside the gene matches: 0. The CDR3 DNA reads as TGTGCCAGCAGTTCTAGCGGCTCCTACGAGCAGTACTCC. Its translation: CASSSSGSYEQYS.

CDR3 loop: CAWASGGRETQYF. CDR3 DNA sequence: TGTGCCTGGGCGAGCGGGGGCCGCGAAACGCAGTATTTT. V is TRBV30 and J is TRBJ2-3; 8 bases line up with TRBD2. Germline V gene data show CDR1 as GTSNPN and CDR2 as SVGIG (reference sequence). The ends lost 5 bases at V and 9 bases at J; junction bases unmatched: 10. This CDR3 region has 13 residues.

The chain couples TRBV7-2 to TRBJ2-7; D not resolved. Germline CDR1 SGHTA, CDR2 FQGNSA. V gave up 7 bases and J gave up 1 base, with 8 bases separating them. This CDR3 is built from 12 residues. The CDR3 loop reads CASTPASYEQYF. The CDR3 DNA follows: TGTGCCAGCACCCCAGCGTCCTACGAGCAGTACTTC.

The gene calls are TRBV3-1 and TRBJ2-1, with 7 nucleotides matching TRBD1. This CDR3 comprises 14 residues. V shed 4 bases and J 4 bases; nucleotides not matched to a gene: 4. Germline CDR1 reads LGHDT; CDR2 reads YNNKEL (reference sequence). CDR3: CASSLQTGYNEQFF. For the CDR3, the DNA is TGTGCCAGCAGCCTCCAGACAGGGTACAATGAGCAGTTCTTC.

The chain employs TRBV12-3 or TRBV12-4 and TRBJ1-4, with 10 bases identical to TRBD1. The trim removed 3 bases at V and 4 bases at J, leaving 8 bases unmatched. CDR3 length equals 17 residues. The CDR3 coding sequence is TGTGCCAGCAGTTTTAGGGACAGGGGCTCGGTTAATGAAAAACTGTTTTTT. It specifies CASSFRDRGSVNEKLFF.

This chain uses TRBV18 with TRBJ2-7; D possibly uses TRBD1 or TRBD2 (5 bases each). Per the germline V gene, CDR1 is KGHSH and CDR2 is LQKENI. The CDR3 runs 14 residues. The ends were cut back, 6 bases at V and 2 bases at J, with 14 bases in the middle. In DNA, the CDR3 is TGTGCCAGCTCGGGGGACGGTTTCACCTACGAGCAGTACTTC. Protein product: CASSGDGFTYEQYF.

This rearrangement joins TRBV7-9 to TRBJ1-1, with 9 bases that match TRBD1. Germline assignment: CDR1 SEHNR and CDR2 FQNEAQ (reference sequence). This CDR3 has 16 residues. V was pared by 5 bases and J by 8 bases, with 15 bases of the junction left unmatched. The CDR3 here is CASSARDREAFKEAFF. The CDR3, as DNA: TGTGCCAGCAGCGCCCGGGACAGGGAGGCCTTCAAGGAAGCTTTCTTT.

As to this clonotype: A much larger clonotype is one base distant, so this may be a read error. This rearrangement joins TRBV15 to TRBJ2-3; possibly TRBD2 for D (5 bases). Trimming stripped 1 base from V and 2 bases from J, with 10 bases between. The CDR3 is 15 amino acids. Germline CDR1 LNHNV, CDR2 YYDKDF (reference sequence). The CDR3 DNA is TGTGCCACCAGCAGAGCCATAGACTACACAGATACGCAGTATTTT. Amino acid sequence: CATSRAIDYTDTQYF.

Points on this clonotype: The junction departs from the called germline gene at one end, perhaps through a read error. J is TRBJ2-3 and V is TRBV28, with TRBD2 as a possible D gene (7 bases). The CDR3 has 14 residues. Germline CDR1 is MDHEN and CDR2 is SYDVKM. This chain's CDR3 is CASSSPGGTNTQYF. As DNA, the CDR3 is TGTGCCAGCAGCTCCCCGGGGGGCACAAATACGCAGTATTTT.

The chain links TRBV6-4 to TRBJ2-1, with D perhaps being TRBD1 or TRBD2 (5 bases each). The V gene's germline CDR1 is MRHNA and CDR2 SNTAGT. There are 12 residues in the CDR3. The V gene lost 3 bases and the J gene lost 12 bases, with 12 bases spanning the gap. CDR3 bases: TGTGCCAGCAGTGAGTCCCAGGGACGGCAGTTCTTC. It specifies CASSESQGRQFF.

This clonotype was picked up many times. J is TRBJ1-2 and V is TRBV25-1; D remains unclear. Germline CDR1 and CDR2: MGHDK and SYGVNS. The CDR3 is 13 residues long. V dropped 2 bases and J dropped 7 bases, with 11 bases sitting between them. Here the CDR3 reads CASSERGPAGYTF. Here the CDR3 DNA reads TGTGCCAGCAGTGAACGGGGTCCGGCTGGCTACACCTTC.

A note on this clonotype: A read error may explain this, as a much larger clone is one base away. This CDR3 is CASNWGGTRNEQFF. The CDR3 DNA reads as TGTGCCAGCAACTGGGGAGGGACACGCAATGAGCAGTTCTTC. The rearrangement joins TRBV5-6 to TRBJ2-1, with D tentatively TRBD2 (7 bases). The V end lost 6 bases, the J end lost 6 bases, and 16 bases lay between the germline ends. The CDR3 spans 14 residues. Germline V CDR1 and CDR2: SGHDT, YYEEEE.

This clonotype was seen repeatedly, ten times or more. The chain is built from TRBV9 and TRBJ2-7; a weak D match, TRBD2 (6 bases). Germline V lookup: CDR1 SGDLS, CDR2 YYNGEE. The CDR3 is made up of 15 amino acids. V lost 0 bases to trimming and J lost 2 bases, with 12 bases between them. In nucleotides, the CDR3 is TGTGCCAGCAGCGTAGGACCGGACTACACCTACGAGCAGTACTTC. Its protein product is CASSVGPDYTYEQYF.

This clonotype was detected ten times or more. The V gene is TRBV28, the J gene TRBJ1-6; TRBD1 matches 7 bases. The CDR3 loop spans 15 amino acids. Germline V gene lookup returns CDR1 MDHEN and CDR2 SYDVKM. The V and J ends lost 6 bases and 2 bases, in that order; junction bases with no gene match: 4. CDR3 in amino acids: CASRPGTAYNSPLHF. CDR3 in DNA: TGTGCCAGCAGGCCCGGGACAGCCTATAATTCACCCCTCCACTTT.

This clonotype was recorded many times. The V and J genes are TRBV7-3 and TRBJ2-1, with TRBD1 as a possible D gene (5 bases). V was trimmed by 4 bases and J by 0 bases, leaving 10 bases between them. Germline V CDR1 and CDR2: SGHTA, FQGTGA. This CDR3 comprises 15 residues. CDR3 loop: CASSSIDSSYNEQFF. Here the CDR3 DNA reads TGTGCCAGCAGCTCGATAGACAGCTCCTACAATGAGCAGTTCTTC.

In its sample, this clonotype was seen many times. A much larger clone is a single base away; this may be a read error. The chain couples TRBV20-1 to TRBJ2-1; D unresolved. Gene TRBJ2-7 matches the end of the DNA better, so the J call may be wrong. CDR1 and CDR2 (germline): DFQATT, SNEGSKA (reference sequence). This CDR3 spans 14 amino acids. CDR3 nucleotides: TGCAGTGCTCCTGAGACTTACTCCTACAATGAGCAGTACTTC. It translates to CSAPETYSYNEQYF.

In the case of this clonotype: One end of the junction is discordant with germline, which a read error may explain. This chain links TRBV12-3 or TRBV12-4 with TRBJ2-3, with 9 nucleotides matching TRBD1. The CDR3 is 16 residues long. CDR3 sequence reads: CASSLGQGGIADAQYF. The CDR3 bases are TGTGCCAGCAGTTTAGGACAGGGGGGCATCGCAGATGCGCAGTATTTT.

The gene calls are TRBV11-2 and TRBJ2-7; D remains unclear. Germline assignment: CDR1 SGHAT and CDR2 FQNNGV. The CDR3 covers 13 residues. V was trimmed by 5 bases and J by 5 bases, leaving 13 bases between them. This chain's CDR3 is CASSPGEGNEQYF. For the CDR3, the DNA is TGTGCCAGCAGCCCGGGCGAAGGAAACGAGCAGTACTTC.